The 9 T cell receptor beta chains presented below share a single source sample, sequenced in a study of technical replicates of blood from several donors. Only in-frame clones appear in the TCRdb table, and some are missing; sequencing was by immunoSEQ multiplex PCR. This table holds tens of thousands of clones, roughly 93% found once. The specimen sequenced was T cells isolated from PBMCs. These receptors all come from a human donor in good health.

The gene calls are TRBV5-6 and TRBJ1-1; a weak D match, TRBD1 (5 bases). V lost 4 bases, J lost 11 bases, and 24 bases lay in between. The length of the CDR3 is 15 residues. Germline loops: CDR1 SGHDT, CDR2 YYEEEE. The CDR3 DNA sequence: TGTGCCAGCAGCCCAGACAGACGCACGCTTACAGGTGCTTTCTTT. The encoded protein is CASSPDRRTLTGAFF.

This sequence joins TRBV7-9 and TRBJ2-3; tentatively, D is TRBD1 (6 bases). The CDR3 has 15 amino acids. The germline CDR1 and CDR2 sequences are SEHNR and FQNEAQ (reference sequence). V lost 6 bases, J lost 2 bases, and 15 bases lay in between. DNA for the CDR3: TGTGCCAGCAGTCCTCCTGGGGGCCCCACAGATACGCAGTATTTT. It specifies CASSPPGGPTDTQYF.

The count of this clone is one. The chain employs TRBV28 and TRBJ1-3; maybe TRBD1 (6 bases). The germline V gene has CDR1 MDHEN and CDR2 SYDVKM. The CDR3 covers 14 residues. V was clipped by 6 bases and J by 3 bases, with 12 bases between them. CDR3 DNA sequence: TGTGCCAGCAGCCGTAGGGACATTGGAAACACCATATATTTT. Translation gives CASSRRDIGNTIYF. The variable domain in full, completed from reference TRBV28 and TRBJ1-3, reads DVKVTQSSRYLVKRTGEKVFLECVQDMDHENMFWYRQDPGLGLRLIYFSYDVKMKEKGDIPEGYSVSREKKERFSLILESASTNQTSMYLCASSRRDIGNTIYFGEGSWLTVV.

V and J are TRBV6-5 and TRBJ2-7; tentative D call: TRBD1 (6 bases). V gave up 2 bases and J gave up 0 bases, with 14 bases separating them. CDR3 size: 16 residues. From germline, CDR1 is MNHEY and CDR2 SVGAGI. The CDR3 spells CASSYGRGMSSYEQYF. CDR3 in DNA: TGTGCCAGCAGTTACGGAAGGGGGATGAGCTCCTACGAGCAGTACTTC.

This clone was detected once. The V call is TRBV28, the J call TRBJ2-5; D unclear. Germline lookup yields CDR1 MDHEN and CDR2 SYDVKM. V lost 2 bases and J 2 bases, leaving 9 bases between the germline ends. The CDR3 contains 14 residues. In DNA form, the CDR3 reads TGTGCCAGCAGTTTACCAGGTATACAAGAGACCCAGTACTTC. Amino acids: CASSLPGIQETQYF. Full variable domain (outside the CDR3, taken from reference TRBV28 and TRBJ2-5): DVKVTQSSRYLVKRTGEKVFLECVQDMDHENMFWYRQDPGLGLRLIYFSYDVKMKEKGDIPEGYSVSREKKERFSLILESASTNQTSMYLCASSLPGIQETQYFGPGTRLLVL.

This chain connects TRBV30 to TRBJ2-5; possible D gene TRBD2, 5 bases. The CDR3 extends over 11 amino acids. The V end was cut by 8 bases, the J end by 5 bases, with 12 bases between. Germline V CDR1 and CDR2: GTSNPN, SVGIG (reference sequence). Here the CDR3 reads CARGGGETQYF. The CDR3 DNA reads as TGTGCCCGCGGAGGCGGGGAGACCCAGTACTTC. Together with reference TRBV30 and TRBJ2-5, the CDR3 gives the full variable domain: SQTIHQWPATLVQPVGSPLSLECTVEGTSNPNLYWYRQAAGRGLQLLFYSVGIGQISSEVPQNLSASRPQDRQFILSSKKLLLSDSGFYLCARGGGETQYFGPGTRLLVL.

The CDR3 DNA follows: TGTGCCAGCAGCGTAGCCCCAGGGGGAGAGACCCAGTACTTC. Its translation is CASSVAPGGETQYF. The chain carries TRBV9 and TRBJ2-5, with 7 bases identical to TRBD1. J gave up 4 bases and V 0 bases, and 3 bases lay outside the gene matches. Germline-derived CDR1 and CDR2 are SGDLS and YYNGEE. The CDR3 loop spans 14 amino acids.

This rearrangement joins TRBV19 to TRBJ1-1; D possibly corresponds to TRBD1 (5 bases). The germline V gene encodes CDR1 LNHDA and CDR2 SQIVND (reference sequence). Trimming pared 2 bases from V and 1 base from J, leaving 14 bases between. This CDR3 is 16 amino acids long. CDR3 sequence reads: CASSIRPGLRNTEAFF. The DNA for the CDR3 is TGTGCCAGTAGTATAAGGCCAGGGTTGAGGAACACTGAAGCTTTCTTT.

The chain is built from TRBV15 and TRBJ1-5; D is uncertain. V was cut by 1 base and J by 7 bases, with 17 bases left in between. This CDR3 region has 16 residues. Germline V gene lookup returns CDR1 LNHNV and CDR2 YYDKDF (reference sequence). The CDR3 region is CATSRGADVRLQPQHF. The CDR3 DNA sequence: TGTGCCACCAGCAGAGGGGCAGATGTTCGTTTACAGCCCCAGCATTTT.